The 14 T cell receptor beta chains reported below all come from one sample, sequenced in a study of shared clonotypes between healthy human individuals. Data came from immunoSEQ multiplex PCR; TCRdb stores just in-frame clones and leaves some out. The table includes about 680,000 clones, just over 90% detected once. Naive CD8 cells were CD45RO-negative, positively selected for CCR7, excluding terminally differentiated effector memory CD45RA+ cells. Sequencing was performed on naive CD8+ T cells sorted from blood. The receptors here all came from a man younger than 45 in good health.

This clone was seen only a few times. DNA for the CDR3: TGTGCCAGCAGCCCCTGGGACAGGGGTACTGAAGCTTTCTTT. Translated: CASSPWDRGTEAFF. The chain has TRBV7-3 and TRBJ1-1; the match to TRBD1 covers 10 bases. CDR3 length: 14 amino acids. Per the germline V gene, CDR1 is SGHTA and CDR2 is FQGTGA. V trimming: 5 bases; J trimming: 5 bases; junction bases outside the gene matches: 5.

This sequence joins TRBV25-1 and TRBJ1-1, with TRBD1 identical over 9 bases. V shed 4 bases, J shed 2 bases, and the junction held 5 bases outside the gene matches. CDR3 length: 15 amino acids. Germline CDR1 and CDR2: MGHDK and SYGVNS. The CDR3 loop is CASSASTGGNTEAFF. The CDR3 DNA sequence: TGTGCCAGCAGTGCTTCCACAGGGGGCAACACTGAAGCTTTCTTT.

The V call is TRBV7-9, the J call TRBJ1-2; possible D gene TRBD1, 6 bases. Germline V gene data show CDR1 as SEHNR and CDR2 as FQNEAQ (reference sequence). This CDR3 has 15 residues. V lost 5 bases, J lost 6 bases, and 19 bases lay in between. CDR3 sequence (DNA): TGTGCCAGCAGCACGACCCGGACAGTCCCCGATGGCTACACCTTC. Translating gives CASSTTRTVPDGYTF.

Comment on this clone: A read error may produce the germline difference seen at one junction end. The chain couples TRBV25-1 to TRBJ2-3; the match to TRBD2 covers 7 bases. Germline V gives CDR1 MGHDK, CDR2 SYGVNS. CDR3 length equals 11 residues. CDR3 sequence (DNA): TGTACCAGCAGCGAAGGGAGGGATCAATATTTT. It codes for CTSSEGRDQYF.

The chain links TRBV2 to TRBJ1-3, with TRBD1 identical over 11 bases. The germline V gene has CDR1 SNHLY and CDR2 FYNNEI. The CDR3 contains 15 residues. J lost 3 bases, V lost 6 bases, and 4 bases had no gene match. CDR3 amino acids: CASRSGTGGGNTIYF. CDR3 nucleotides: TGTGCCAGCAGGTCCGGGACAGGGGGTGGAAACACCATATATTTT.

Here the CDR3 reads CASSTYKGGYTF. CDR3 nucleotides: TGTGCCAGTAGTACATACAAAGGCGGCTACACCTTC. The J gene is TRBJ1-2, the V gene TRBV19; D is ambiguous. The V end was cut by 4 bases, the J end by 8 bases, with 11 bases between. This CDR3 has 12 amino acids. CDR1 and CDR2 from the germline V gene are LNHDA and SQIVND (reference sequence).

Only one count was recorded for this clone. The CDR3 DNA is TGTGCCAGCAGCTTAGAGACAGGGGCTGGCCGGGCGCCCCAGCATTTT. It specifies CASSLETGAGRAPQHF. The chain uses TRBV7-2 and TRBJ1-5, with 8 nucleotides matching TRBD1. The germline V gene has CDR1 SGHTA and CDR2 FQGNSA. The CDR3 length is 16 residues. V lost 1 base to trimming and J lost 9 bases; unmatched junction nucleotides: 11. The whole variable domain, remainder taken from reference TRBV7-2 and TRBJ1-5, is GAGVSQSPSNKVTEKGKDVELRCDPISGHTALYWYRQSLGQGLEFLIYFQGNSAPDKSGLPSDRFSAERTGGSVSTLTIQRTQQEDSAVYLCASSLETGAGRAPQHFGDGTRLSIL.

V gene TRBV6-5 combines with J gene TRBJ2-7; TRBD2 matches 12 bases. The ends lost 2 bases at V and 3 bases at J; junction bases unmatched: 5. Germline V gives CDR1 MNHEY, CDR2 SVGAGI. The CDR3 length is 16 residues. CDR3 coding DNA: TGTGCCAGCAGTTACCGGACTAGCGGGACTTTCTACGAGCAGTACTTC. This gives the protein CASSYRTSGTFYEQYF.

The rearrangement links TRBV27 to TRBJ2-7; TRBD2 might be the D (7 bases). The CDR3 covers 13 residues. The germline CDR1 and CDR2 sequences are MNHEY and SMNVEV (reference sequence). V was shortened by 4 bases and J by 3 bases, with 10 bases between the two germline ends. As DNA, the CDR3 is TGTGCCAGCAGTTGGGGGGGCGACTACGAGCAGTACTTC. This gives the protein CASSWGGDYEQYF.

The rearrangement links TRBV5-8 to TRBJ2-7; D remains unclear. The CDR3 has 13 residues. Germline CDR1 SGHTS, CDR2 YDEGEE. V dropped 2 bases and J dropped 2 bases, with 8 bases sitting between them. The CDR3 nucleotides read TGTGCCAGCAGCTTTGTCGGTCCCTACGAGCAGTACTTC. It translates to CASSFVGPYEQYF.

The V and J genes are TRBV15 and TRBJ1-2; tentatively, D is TRBD1 (5 bases). This CDR3 is built from 14 residues. V lost 0 bases and J lost 2, with 7 bases in between. Germline V gives CDR1 LNHNV, CDR2 YYDKDF (reference sequence). The CDR3 DNA sequence: TGTGCCACCAGCAGAGAGGGGGACAACTATGGCTACACCTTC. Translation: CATSREGDNYGYTF. The full variable domain, its missing parts supplied by reference TRBV15 and TRBJ1-2, is DAMVIQNPRYQVTQFGKPVTLSCSQTLNHNVMYWYQQKSSQAPKLLFHYYDKDFNNEADTPDNFQSRRPNTSFCFLDIRSPGLGDTAMYLCATSREGDNYGYTFGSGTRLTVV.

This rearrangement joins TRBV28 to TRBJ2-1; D gene uncertain. Germline lookup yields CDR1 MDHEN and CDR2 SYDVKM. Trimming pared 2 bases from V and 5 bases from J, leaving 16 bases between. The CDR3 has 16 residues. The CDR3 region has the DNA TGTGCCAGCAGTTTAAATCCCACTGGGCAGAACAATGAGCAGTTCTTC. It translates to CASSLNPTGQNNEQFF.

V usage is TRBV27 and J usage is TRBJ2-1; 8 bases are shared with TRBD2. This CDR3 is 12 amino acids long. From germline, CDR1 is MNHEY and CDR2 SMNVEV (reference sequence). J was trimmed by 7 bases and V by 7 bases; bases with no gene match: 3. In DNA form, the CDR3 reads TGTGCCAGCATCGCGGGAGGTAATGAGCAGTTCTTC. This codes for CASIAGGNEQFF.

The gene calls are TRBV6-5 and TRBJ2-2; D remains ambiguous. This CDR3 contains 14 residues. V lost 7 bases, J lost 4 bases, and 13 bases lay in between. Germline V gene lookup returns CDR1 MNHEY and CDR2 SVGAGI. The DNA for the CDR3 is TGTGCCAGCACCCGTACGTCGGCCACCGGGGAGCTGTTTTTT. Translation: CASTRTSATGELFF.